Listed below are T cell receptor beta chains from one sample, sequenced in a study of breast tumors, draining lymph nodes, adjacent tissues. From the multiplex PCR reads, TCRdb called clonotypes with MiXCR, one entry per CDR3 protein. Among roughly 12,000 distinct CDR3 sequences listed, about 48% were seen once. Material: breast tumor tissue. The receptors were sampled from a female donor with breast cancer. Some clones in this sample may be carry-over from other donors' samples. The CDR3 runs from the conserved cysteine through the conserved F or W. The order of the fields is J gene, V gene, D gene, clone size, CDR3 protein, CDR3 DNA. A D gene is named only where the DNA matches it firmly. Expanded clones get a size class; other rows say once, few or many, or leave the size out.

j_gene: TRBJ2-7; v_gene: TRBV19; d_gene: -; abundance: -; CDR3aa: CASSLLDRILEQYF; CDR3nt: TGTGCCAGTAGTTTACTCGACAGGATACTTGAGCAGTACTTC
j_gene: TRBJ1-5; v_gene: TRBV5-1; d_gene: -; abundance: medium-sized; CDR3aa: CASSPGDLPNQPQHF; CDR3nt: TGCGCCAGCAGCCCAGGGGACCTACCCAATCAGCCCCAGCATTTT
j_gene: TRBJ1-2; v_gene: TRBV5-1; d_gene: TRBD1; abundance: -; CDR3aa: CASSLETGGNYGYTF; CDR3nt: TGCGCCAGCAGCTTGGAGACAGGGGGTAACTATGGCTACACCTTC
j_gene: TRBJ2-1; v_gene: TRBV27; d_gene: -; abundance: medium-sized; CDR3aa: CASSLVGGLYNEQFF; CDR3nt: TGTGCCAGCAGTTTAGTGGGGGGGCTGTACAATGAGCAGTTCTTC
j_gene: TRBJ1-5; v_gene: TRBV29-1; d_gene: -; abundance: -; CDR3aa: CSVEEGFNQPQHF; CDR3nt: TGCAGCGTTGAAGAAGGGTTCAATCAGCCCCAGCATTTT
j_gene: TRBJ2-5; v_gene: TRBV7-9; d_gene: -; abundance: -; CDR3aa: CASSFFVGGQETQYF; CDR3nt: TGTGCCAGCAGCTTTTTCGTGGGGGGCCAAGAGACCCAGTACTTC
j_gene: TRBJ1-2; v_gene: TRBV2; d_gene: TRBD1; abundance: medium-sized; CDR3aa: CASRRDRGGSGYTF; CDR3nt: TGTGCCAGCAGGAGGGACAGGGGAGGTTCCGGCTACACCTTC
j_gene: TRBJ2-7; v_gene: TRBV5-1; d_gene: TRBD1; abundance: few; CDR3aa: CASSLRDRDYEQYF; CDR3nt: TGCGCCAGCAGCTTGAGGGACAGGGACTACGAGCAGTACTTC
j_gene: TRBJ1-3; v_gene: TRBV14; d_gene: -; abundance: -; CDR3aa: CASSRDRSNTIYF; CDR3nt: TGTGCCAGCAGCCGGGACCGATCGAACACCATATATTTT
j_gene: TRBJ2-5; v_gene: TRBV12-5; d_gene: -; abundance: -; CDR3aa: CASSRQGIGKTQYF; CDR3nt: TGTGCTAGTAGCCGGCAGGGGATTGGTAAGACCCAGTACTTC
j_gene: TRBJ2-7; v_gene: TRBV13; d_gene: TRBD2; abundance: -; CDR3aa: CASSLARGYEQYF; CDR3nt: TGTGCCAGCAGCTTAGCGCGGGGGTACGAGCAGTACTTC
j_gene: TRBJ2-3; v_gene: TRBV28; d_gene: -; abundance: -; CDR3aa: CASSPGTWTDTQYF; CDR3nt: TGTGCCAGCAGCCCGGGGACCTGGACAGATACGCAGTATTTT
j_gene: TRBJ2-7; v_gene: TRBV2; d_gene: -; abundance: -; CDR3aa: CASRRQRGGAEQYF; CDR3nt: TGTGCCAGCAGGCGGCAAAGAGGCGGGGCCGAGCAGTACTTC
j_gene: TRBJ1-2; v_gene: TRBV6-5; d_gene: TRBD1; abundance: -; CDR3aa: CASSYEGAGYTF; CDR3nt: TGTGCCAGCAGTTACGAGGGGGCCGGCTACACCTTC
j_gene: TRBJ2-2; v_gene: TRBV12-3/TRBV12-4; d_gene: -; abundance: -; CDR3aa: CASSNRVAELGELFF; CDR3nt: TGTGCCAGCAGTAACAGGGTAGCGGAACTCGGGGAGCTGTTTTTT
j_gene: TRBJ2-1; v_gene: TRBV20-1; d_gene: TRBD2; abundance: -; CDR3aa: CSASRTSGFTYNEQFF; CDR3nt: TGCAGTGCTAGTAGGACTAGCGGGTTCACCTACAATGAGCAGTTCTTC
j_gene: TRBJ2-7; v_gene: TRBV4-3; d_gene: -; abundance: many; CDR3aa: CASSQDFKGLYEQYF; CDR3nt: TGCGCCAGCAGCCAAGATTTTAAGGGCTTGTACGAGCAGTACTTC
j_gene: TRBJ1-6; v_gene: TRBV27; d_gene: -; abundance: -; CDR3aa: CASSEGGGPPLHF; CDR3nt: TGTGCCAGCAGTGAAGGCGGGGGGCCACCCCTCCACTTT
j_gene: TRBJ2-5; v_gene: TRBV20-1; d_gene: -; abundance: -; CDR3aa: CSGQGGGETQYF; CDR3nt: TGCAGTGGGCAGGGTGGGGGAGAGACCCAGTACTTC
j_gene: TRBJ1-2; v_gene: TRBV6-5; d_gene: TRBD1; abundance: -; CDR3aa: CASKGQDGGYTF; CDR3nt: TGTGCCAGCAAAGGACAGGACGGGGGCTACACCTTC
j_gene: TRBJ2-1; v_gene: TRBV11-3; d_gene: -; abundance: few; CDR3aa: CASSLVITTVGDNEQFF; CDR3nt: TGTGCCAGCAGCTTAGTGATTACGACAGTGGGTGACAATGAGCAGTTCTTC
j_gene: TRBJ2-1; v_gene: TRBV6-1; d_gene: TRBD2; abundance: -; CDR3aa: CASSSGGSYNEQFF; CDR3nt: TGTGCCAGCAGTTCGGGGGGGTCATACAATGAGCAGTTCTTC
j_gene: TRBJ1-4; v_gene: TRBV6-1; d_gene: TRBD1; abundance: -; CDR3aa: CASSGGGTGGEKLFF; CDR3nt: TGTGCCAGCAGTGGAGGGGGGACAGGGGGGGAAAAACTGTTTTTT
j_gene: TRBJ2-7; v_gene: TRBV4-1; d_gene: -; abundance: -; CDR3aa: CASSQAIGGSYEQYF; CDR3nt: TGCGCCAGCAGCCAAGCGATCGGGGGCTCCTACGAGCAGTACTTC
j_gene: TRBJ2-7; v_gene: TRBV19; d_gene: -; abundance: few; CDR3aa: CASSISQGYEQYF; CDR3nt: TGTGCCAGTAGTATTTCCCAGGGTTACGAGCAGTACTTC
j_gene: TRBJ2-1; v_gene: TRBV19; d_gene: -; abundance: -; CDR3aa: CASSIGSSYNEQFF; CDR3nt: TGTGCCAGTAGTATTGGTAGCTCCTACAATGAGCAGTTCTTC
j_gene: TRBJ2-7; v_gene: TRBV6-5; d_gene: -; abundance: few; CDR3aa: CASSYRQAYEQYF; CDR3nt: TGTGCCAGCAGTTACCGACAGGCCTACGAGCAGTACTTC
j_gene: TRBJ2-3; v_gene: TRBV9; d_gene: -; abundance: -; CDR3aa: CASSTGRASTETEYF; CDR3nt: TGTGCCAGCAGCACCGGGCGGGCAAGCACAGAAACCGAGTATTTT
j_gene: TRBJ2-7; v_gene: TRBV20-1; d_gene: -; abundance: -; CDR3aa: CSAPRYSAYEQYF; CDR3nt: TGCAGTGCCCCCCGATATTCCGCCTACGAGCAGTACTTC
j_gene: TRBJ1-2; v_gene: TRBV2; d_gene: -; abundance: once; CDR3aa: CASSDSSNYGYTF; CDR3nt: TGTGCCAGCAGTGATTCGTCTAACTATGGCTACACCTTC
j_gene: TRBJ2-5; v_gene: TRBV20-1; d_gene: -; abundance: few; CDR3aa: CSARNPALGTGPETQYF; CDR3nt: TGCAGTGCTAGAAACCCGGCTTTGGGCACGGGTCCGGAGACCCAGTACTTC
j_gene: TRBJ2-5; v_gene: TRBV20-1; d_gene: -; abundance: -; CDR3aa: CSARDLRGAETQYF; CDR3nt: TGCAGTGCTAGAGATCTTAGGGGTGCGGAGACCCAGTACTTC